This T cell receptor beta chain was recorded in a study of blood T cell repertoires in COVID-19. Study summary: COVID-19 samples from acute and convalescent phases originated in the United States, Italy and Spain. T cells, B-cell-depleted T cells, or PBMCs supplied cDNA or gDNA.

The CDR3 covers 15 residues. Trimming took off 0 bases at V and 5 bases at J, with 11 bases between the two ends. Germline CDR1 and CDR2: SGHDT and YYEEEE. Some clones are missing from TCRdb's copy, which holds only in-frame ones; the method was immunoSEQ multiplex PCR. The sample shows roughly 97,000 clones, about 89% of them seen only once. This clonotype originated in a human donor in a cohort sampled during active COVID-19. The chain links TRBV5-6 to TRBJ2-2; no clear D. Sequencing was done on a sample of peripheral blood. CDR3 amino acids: CASSLGSRMTGELFF. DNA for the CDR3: TGTGCCAGCAGCTTGGGGTCCAGGATGACCGGGGAGCTGTTTTTT.